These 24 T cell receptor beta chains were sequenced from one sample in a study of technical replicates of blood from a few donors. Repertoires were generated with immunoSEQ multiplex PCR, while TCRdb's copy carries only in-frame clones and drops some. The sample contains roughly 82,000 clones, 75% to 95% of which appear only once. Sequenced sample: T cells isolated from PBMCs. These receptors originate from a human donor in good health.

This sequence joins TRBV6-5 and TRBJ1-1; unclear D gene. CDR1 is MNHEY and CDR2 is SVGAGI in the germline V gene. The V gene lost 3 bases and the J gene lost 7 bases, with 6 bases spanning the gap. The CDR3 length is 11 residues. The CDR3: CASSYGGEAFF. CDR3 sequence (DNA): TGTGCCAGCAGTTATGGAGGTGAAGCTTTCTTT.

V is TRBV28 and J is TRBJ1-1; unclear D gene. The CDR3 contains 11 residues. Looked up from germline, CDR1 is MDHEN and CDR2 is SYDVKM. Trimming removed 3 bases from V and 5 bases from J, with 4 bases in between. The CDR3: CASSFSTEAFF. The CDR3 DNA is TGTGCCAGCAGTTTCAGTACTGAAGCTTTCTTT.

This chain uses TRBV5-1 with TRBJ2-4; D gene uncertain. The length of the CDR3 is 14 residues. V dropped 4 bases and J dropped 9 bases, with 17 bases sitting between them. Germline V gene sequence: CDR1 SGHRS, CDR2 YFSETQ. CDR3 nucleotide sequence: TGCGCCAGCAGCCTTGGTTCCGGAGAGGTCATTCAGTACTTC. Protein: CASSLGSGEVIQYF.

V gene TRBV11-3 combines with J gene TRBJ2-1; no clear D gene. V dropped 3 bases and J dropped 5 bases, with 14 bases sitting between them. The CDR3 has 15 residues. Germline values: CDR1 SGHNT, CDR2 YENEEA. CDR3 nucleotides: TGTGCCAGCAGCTTTGATCCCCAGGCCCACAATGAGCAGTTCTTC. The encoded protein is CASSFDPQAHNEQFF. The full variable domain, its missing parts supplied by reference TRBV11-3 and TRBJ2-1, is EAGVVQSPRYKIIEKKQPVAFWCNPISGHNTLYWYLQNLGQGPELLIRYENEEAVDDSQLPKDRFSAERLKGVDSTLKIQPAELGDSAVYLCASSFDPQAHNEQFFGPGTRLTVL.

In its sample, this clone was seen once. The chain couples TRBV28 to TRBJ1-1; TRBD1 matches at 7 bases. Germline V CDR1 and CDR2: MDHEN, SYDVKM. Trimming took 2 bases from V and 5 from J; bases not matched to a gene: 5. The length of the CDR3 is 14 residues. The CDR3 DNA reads TGTGCCAGCAGTTTAACAGGGGTGCAAACTGAAGCTTTCTTT. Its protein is CASSLTGVQTEAFF.

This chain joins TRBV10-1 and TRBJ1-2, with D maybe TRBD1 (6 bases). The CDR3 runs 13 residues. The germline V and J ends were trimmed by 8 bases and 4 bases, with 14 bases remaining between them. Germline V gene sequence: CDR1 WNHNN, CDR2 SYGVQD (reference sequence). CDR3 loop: CASPNRDTYGYTF. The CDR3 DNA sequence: TGCGCCAGCCCCAACCGGGACACCTATGGCTACACCTTC.

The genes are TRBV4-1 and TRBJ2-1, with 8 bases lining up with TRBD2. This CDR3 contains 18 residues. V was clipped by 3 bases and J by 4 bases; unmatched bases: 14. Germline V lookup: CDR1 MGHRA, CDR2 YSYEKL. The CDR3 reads CASSHLARGRGGYNEQFF. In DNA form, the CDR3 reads TGCGCCAGCAGCCATCTAGCTCGTGGTCGGGGGGGGTACAATGAGCAGTTCTTC.

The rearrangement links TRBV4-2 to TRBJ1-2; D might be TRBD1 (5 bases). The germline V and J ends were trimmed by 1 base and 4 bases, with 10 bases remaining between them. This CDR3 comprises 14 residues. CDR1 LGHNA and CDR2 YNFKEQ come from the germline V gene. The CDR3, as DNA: TGTGCCAGCAGCCAAGTAACTCAGGGCTATGGCTACACCTTC. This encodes CASSQVTQGYGYTF.

The CDR3 spells CASTRRTGGDYGYTF. The CDR3 DNA is TGTGCCAGCACCCGGAGGACAGGGGGAGACTATGGCTACACCTTC. The chain is built from TRBV5-5 and TRBJ1-2, with 10 bases aligning to TRBD1. Per the germline V gene, CDR1 is SGHKS and CDR2 is YYEKEE (reference sequence). The CDR3 contains 15 residues. The V and J ends lost 6 bases and 3 bases, in that order; junction bases with no gene match: 8.

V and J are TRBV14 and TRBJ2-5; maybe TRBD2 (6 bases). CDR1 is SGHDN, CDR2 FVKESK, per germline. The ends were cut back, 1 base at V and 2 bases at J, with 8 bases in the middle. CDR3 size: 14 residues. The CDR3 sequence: CASSQVGGQETQYF. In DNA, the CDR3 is TGTGCCAGCAGCCAAGTTGGAGGGCAAGAGACCCAGTACTTC.

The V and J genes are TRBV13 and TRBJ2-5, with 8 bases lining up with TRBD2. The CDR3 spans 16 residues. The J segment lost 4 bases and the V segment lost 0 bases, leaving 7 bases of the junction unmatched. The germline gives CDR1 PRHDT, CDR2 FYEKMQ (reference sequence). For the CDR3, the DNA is TGTGCCAGCAGCTTAGGTCTTAGCGGGGTTGGAGAGACCCAGTACTTC. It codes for CASSLGLSGVGETQYF.

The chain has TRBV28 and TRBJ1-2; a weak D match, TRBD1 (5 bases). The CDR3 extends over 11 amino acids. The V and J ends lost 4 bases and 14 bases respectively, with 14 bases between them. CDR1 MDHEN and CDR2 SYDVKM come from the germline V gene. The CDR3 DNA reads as TGTGCCAGCAGTTGGGCAGAGGGACTTACCTTC. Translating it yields CASSWAEGLTF.

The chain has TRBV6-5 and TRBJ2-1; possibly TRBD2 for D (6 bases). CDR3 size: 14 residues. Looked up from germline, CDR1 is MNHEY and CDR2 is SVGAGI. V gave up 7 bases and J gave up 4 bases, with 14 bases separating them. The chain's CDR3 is CASITEGGYNEQFF. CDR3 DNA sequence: TGTGCCAGCATTACCGAGGGAGGATACAATGAGCAGTTCTTC.

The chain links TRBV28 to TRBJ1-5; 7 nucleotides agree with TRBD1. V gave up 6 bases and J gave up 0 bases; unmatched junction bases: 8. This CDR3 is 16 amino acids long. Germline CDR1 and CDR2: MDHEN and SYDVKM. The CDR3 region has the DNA TGTGCCAGCAGGGTTTGGGACAGTTATAGCAATCAGCCCCAGCATTTT. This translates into CASRVWDSYSNQPQHF.

The CDR3 DNA reads TGCAGCGTTGATGTGCGGGAGGGTCGGGAGCAGTTCTTC. Its protein is CSVDVREGREQFF. The chain employs TRBV29-1 and TRBJ2-1; TRBD2 aligns across 9 bases. The CDR3 spans 13 residues. With 3 bases clipped from V and 10 bases from J, the junction kept 7 bases outside the gene matches. Germline V gene sequence: CDR1 SQVTM, CDR2 ANQGSEA.

Here the CDR3 reads CASSASSGVAETQYF. The CDR3, as DNA: TGCGCCAGCAGTGCATCCTCGGGAGTGGCAGAGACCCAGTACTTC. The chain combines TRBV10-1 with TRBJ2-5, with D perhaps matching TRBD2 (6 bases). From germline, CDR1 is WNHNN and CDR2 SYGVQD (reference sequence). V was clipped by 4 bases and J by 4 bases, with 16 bases between them. This CDR3 comprises 15 residues.

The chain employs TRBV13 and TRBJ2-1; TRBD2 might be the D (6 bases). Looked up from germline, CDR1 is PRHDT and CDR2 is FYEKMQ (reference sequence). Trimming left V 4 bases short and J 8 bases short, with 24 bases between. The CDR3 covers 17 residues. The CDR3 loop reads CASSSPYLAISRDEQFF. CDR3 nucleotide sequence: TGTGCCAGCAGCTCCCCTTACCTAGCGATTAGCAGGGATGAGCAGTTCTTC.

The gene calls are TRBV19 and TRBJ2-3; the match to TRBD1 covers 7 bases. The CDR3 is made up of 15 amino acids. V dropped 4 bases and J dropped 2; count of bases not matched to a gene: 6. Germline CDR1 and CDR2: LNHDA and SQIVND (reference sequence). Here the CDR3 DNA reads TGTGCCAGTAGTACCGGGACAGACAACACAGATACGCAGTATTTT. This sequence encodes CASSTGTDNTDTQYF.

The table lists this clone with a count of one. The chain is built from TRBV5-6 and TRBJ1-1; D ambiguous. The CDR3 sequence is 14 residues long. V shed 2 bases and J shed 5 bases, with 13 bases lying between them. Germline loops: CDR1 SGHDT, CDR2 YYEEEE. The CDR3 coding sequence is TGTGCCAGCAGCTTCTCGCGAGTTGTGACTGAAGCTTTCTTT. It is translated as CASSFSRVVTEAFF.

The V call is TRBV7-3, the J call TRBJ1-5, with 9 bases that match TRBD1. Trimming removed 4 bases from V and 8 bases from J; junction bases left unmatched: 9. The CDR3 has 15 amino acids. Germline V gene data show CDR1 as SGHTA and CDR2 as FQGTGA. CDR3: CASSSIRDREEPQHF. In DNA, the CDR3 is TGTGCCAGCAGCTCTATCCGGGACAGGGAGGAGCCCCAGCATTTT.

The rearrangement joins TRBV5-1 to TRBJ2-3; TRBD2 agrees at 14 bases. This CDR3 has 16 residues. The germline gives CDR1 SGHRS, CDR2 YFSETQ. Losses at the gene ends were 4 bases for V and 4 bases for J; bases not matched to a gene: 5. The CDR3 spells CASSPSGLAGADTQYF. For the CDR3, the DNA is TGCGCCAGCAGCCCGTCGGGACTAGCGGGAGCAGATACGCAGTATTTT.

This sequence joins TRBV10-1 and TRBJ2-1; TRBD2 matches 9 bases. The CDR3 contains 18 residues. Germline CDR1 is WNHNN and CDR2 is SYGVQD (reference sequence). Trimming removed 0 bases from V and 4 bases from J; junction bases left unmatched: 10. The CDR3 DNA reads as TGCGCCAGCAGTGAGTCTGGTAGCGGGGGACTTCATTACAATGAGCAGTTCTTC. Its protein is CASSESGSGGLHYNEQFF.

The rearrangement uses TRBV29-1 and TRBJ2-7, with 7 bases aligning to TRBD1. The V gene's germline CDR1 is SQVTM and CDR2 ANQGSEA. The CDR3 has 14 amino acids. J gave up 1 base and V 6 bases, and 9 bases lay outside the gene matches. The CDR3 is CSVLQGVGSYEQYF. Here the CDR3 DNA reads TGCAGCGTACTGCAGGGGGTTGGTTCCTACGAGCAGTACTTC.

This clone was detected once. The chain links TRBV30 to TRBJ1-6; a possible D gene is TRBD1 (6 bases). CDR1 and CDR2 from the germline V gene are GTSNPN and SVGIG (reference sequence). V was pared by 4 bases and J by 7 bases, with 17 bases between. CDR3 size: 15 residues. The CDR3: CAWMRPTGLNSPLHF. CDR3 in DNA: TGTGCCTGGATGCGCCCGACAGGCCTAAATTCACCCCTCCACTTT.